These 26 T cell receptor beta chains originate from one sample sequenced in a study of patients and donors after allogeneic stem cell transplantation (dated by TCRdb to 2020 to 2022). The library was prepared using RT-PCR. The sample was run on a NextSeq 550. The public sequencing data were trimmed at Q25 with fastp and processed into clonotypes with MiXCR by TCRdb, which kept only in-frame beta chains. One record per CDR3 amino acid sequence lists the most common genes and DNA. This sample holds approximately 99,000 distinct CDR3 sequences; around 33% were observed only once. The top ten hold around 27% of the sample. Sample: blood, either unsorted or a sorted T cell fraction (not recorded which). The receptor set was obtained from a human donor who was either an allogeneic HSCT recipient or a stem cell or donor lymphocyte infusion donor (not recorded which). It is not recorded whose cells these are; they may come from a transplant donor.

This clonotype was seen a few times. The rearrangement uses TRBV10-3 and TRBJ1-4; TRBD1 might be the D (6 bases). CDR1 is ENHRY, CDR2 SYGVKD, per germline. V lost 2 bases, J lost 7 bases, and 17 bases lay in between. The CDR3 loop spans 16 amino acids. The CDR3: CAISEPRTAGIEKLFF. DNA for the CDR3: TGTGCCATCAGTGAGCCACGGACAGCAGGAATTGAAAAACTGTTTTTT.

The gene calls are TRBV6-2 or TRBV6-3 and TRBJ1-4; D remains unclear. V dropped 0 bases and J dropped 0 bases, with 5 bases sitting between them. Germline V gene sequence: CDR1 MNHEY, CDR2 SVGEGT. The CDR3 is 15 residues long. Here the CDR3 reads CASSYSPATNEKLFF. CDR3 coding DNA: TGTGCCAGCAGTTACTCACCCGCAACTAATGAAAAACTGTTTTTT.

The chain has TRBV4-3 and TRBJ2-7; D unclear. The CDR3 has 14 residues. The V end was cut by 1 base, the J end by 2 bases, with 9 bases between. Germline V gene sequence: CDR1 LGHNA, CDR2 YSLEER. In DNA, the CDR3 is TGCGCCAGCAGCCAAGGCCACCCTCCCTACGAGCAGTACTTC. Translated: CASSQGHPPYEQYF.

The CDR3 sequence: CASSQDPSGGIYEQYF. CDR3 DNA sequence: TGCGCCAGCAGCCAAGACCCTAGCGGGGGCATCTACGAGCAGTACTTC. The J gene is TRBJ2-7, the V gene TRBV4-3; 10 bases are a match to TRBD2. Unmatched junction bases numbered 5, after V lost 0 bases and J lost 3 bases. Germline CDR1 reads LGHNA; CDR2 reads YSLEER. The CDR3 is 16 residues long.

This clonotype was seen more than once but under ten times. The V and J genes are TRBV7-2 and TRBJ2-3; 11 nucleotides agree with TRBD2. Germline values: CDR1 SGHTA, CDR2 FQGNSA. The CDR3 contains 18 residues. The J segment lost 3 bases and the V segment lost 3 bases, leaving 11 bases of the junction unmatched. As DNA, the CDR3 is TGTGCCAGCAGCTTCCTACTAGCGGGAGAGGGAGGGACAGATACGCAGTATTTT. Translated: CASSFLLAGEGGTDTQYF.

This chain links TRBV7-8 with TRBJ2-1, with TRBD2 identical over 7 bases. The CDR3 sequence is 15 residues long. Germline CDR1 is SGHVS and CDR2 is FQNEAQ. Losses at the gene ends were 2 bases for V and 4 bases for J; bases not matched to a gene: 5. CDR3 nucleotides: TGTGCCAGCAGCTTACGTAGCGGGCTGTACAATGAGCAGTTCTTC. It specifies CASSLRSGLYNEQFF.

This clonotype was seen a handful of times. The chain carries TRBV29-1 and TRBJ2-1, with D possibly being TRBD1 (5 bases). The CDR3 has 15 residues. The germline gives CDR1 SQVTM, CDR2 ANQGSEA. The V end was cut by 6 bases, the J end by 3 bases, with 18 bases between. In DNA form, the CDR3 reads TGCAGCGTCGAATACGGCAAGGGGCTCTACAATGAGCAGTTCTTC. Its protein is CSVEYGKGLYNEQFF.

This clonotype was detected only a few times. The V and J genes are TRBV7-9 and TRBJ1-6, with TRBD1 matching over 8 bases. Trimming took 2 bases from V and 10 from J; bases not matched to a gene: 10. Germline V CDR1 and CDR2: SEHNR, FQNEAQ (reference sequence). The CDR3 loop spans 16 amino acids. The CDR3 DNA follows: TGTGCCAGCAGCTTAACCGACAGGGGACGACTATCACCCCTCCACTTT. It encodes CASSLTDRGRLSPLHF.

The chain employs TRBV6-6 and TRBJ2-5; TRBD1 matches 10 bases. V was clipped by 5 bases and J by 5 bases; unmatched bases: 5. The CDR3 spans 14 residues. Per germline, CDR1 MNHNY and CDR2 SVGAGI (reference sequence). This CDR3 reads CASSNDRGLETQYF. CDR3 DNA sequence: TGTGCCAGCAGTAACGACAGGGGGCTGGAGACCCAGTACTTC.

This clonotype was seen more than once but under ten times. The J gene is TRBJ1-5, the V gene TRBV5-6; 7 bases fit TRBD1. CDR1 SGHDT and CDR2 YYEEEE come from the germline V gene. There are 16 residues in the CDR3. J gave up 2 bases and V 3 bases, and 8 bases lay outside the gene matches. The DNA for the CDR3 is TGTGCCAGCAGCTCCGCTAGGGGGCTGGGCAATCAGCCCCAGCATTTT. Translating it yields CASSSARGLGNQPQHF. The full variable domain, in which reference TRBV5-6 and TRBJ1-5 provide the parts outside the CDR3, is DAGVTQSPTHLIKTRGQQVTLRCSPKSGHDTVSWYQQALGQGPQFIFQYYEEEERQRGNFPDRFSGHQFPNYSSELNVNALLLGDSALYLCASSSARGLGNQPQHFGDGTRLSIL.

This clonotype was recorded at least ten times. The chain carries TRBV12-3 or TRBV12-4 and TRBJ1-3; D remains ambiguous. The CDR3 contains 11 residues. Trimming stripped 3 bases from V and 10 bases from J, with 7 bases between. CDR3 residues: CASSLPGTIYF. The CDR3 DNA follows: TGTGCCAGCAGTTTGCCCGGGACCATATATTTT.

About this clonotype itself: This may come from a read error, since a much larger clone is one base off. V and J are TRBV12-3 or TRBV12-4 and TRBJ1-5; TRBD1 matches at 8 bases. This CDR3 is built from 14 residues. V gave up 2 bases and J gave up 9 bases; unmatched junction bases: 6. The CDR3 here is CASSLRDRLTPQHF. CDR3 nucleotide sequence: TGTGCCAGCAGTTTACGGGACAGGTTAACGCCCCAGCATTTT.

In this sample, this clonotype turned up a few times. The chain recombines TRBV5-1 with TRBJ1-6, with D tentatively TRBD1 (5 bases). The CDR3 runs to 15 residues. Germline V gene lookup returns CDR1 SGHRS and CDR2 YFSETQ. Trimming stripped 2 bases from V and 10 bases from J, with 16 bases between. Here the CDR3 DNA reads TGCGCCAGCAGCTTAGCAGGGACGGATGTCTCACCCCTCCACTTT. As protein: CASSLAGTDVSPLHF. Drawing the rest from reference TRBV5-1 and TRBJ1-6, the complete variable domain is KAGVTQTPRYLIKTRGQQVTLSCSPISGHRSVSWYQQTPGQGLQFLFEYFSETQRNKGNFPGRFSGRQFSNSRSEMNVSTLELGDSALYLCASSLAGTDVSPLHFGNGTRLTVT.

This clonotype was counted between two and nine times. The chain links TRBV5-1 to TRBJ2-7; the D gene could be TRBD1 or TRBD2 (5 bases each). V was shortened by 1 base and J by 3 bases, with 11 bases between the two germline ends. From germline, CDR1 is SGHRS and CDR2 YFSETQ. The CDR3 spans 14 residues. CDR3 region: CASSLRGPVYEQYF. Written as DNA, the CDR3 is TGCGCCAGCAGCTTGAGGGGACCCGTCTACGAGCAGTACTTC.

The V call is TRBV10-3, the J call TRBJ1-2, with D possibly being TRBD1 (6 bases). Germline-derived CDR1 and CDR2 are ENHRY and SYGVKD. Trimming stripped 6 bases from V and 3 bases from J, with 11 bases between. CDR3 length: 13 residues. The CDR3: CAISQGSDYGYTF. The CDR3 nucleotides read TGTGCCATCAGCCAGGGGAGTGACTATGGCTACACCTTC.

This clonotype was observed a handful of times. The genes are TRBV6-1 and TRBJ1-4; 8 bases are shared with TRBD1. Germline V gene data show CDR1 as MNHNS and CDR2 as SASEGT. V lost 2 bases to trimming and J lost 0 bases; unmatched junction nucleotides: 8. This CDR3 comprises 18 residues. The CDR3 here is CASSERAGGLPTNEKLFF. In DNA form, the CDR3 reads TGTGCCAGCAGTGAAAGGGCAGGGGGCCTTCCAACTAATGAAAAACTGTTTTTT.

The chain is built from TRBV20-1 and TRBJ2-1; 9 bases align to TRBD2. The CDR3 runs 15 residues. V lost 2 bases, J lost 0 bases, and 2 bases stayed unmatched. Germline-derived CDR1 and CDR2 are DFQATT and SNEGSKA (reference sequence). The CDR3 loop reads CSARTSGPSYNEQFF. The DNA of the CDR3 is TGCAGTGCTAGAACTAGCGGGCCCTCCTACAATGAGCAGTTCTTC.

This clonotype was detected a few times. The chain recombines TRBV4-2 with TRBJ2-5, with a tentative D call TRBD2 (5 bases). The V and J ends lost 4 bases and 3 bases respectively, with 18 bases between them. The germline V gene has CDR1 LGHNA and CDR2 YNFKEQ. This CDR3 contains 16 residues. The CDR3: CASSPIWETPKETQYF. The CDR3 DNA is TGTGCCAGCAGCCCTATCTGGGAGACACCCAAAGAGACCCAGTACTTC.

This clonotype was picked up a small number of times. Here the CDR3 DNA reads TGTGCCAGCAGACTTTGGACAGCCCGTAATTCACCCCTCCACTTT. Protein sequence: CASRLWTARNSPLHF. V usage is TRBV27 and J usage is TRBJ1-6; TRBD1 is a possible D gene (6 bases). V lost 6 bases to trimming and J lost 6 bases, with 15 bases between them. The V gene's germline CDR1 is MNHEY and CDR2 SMNVEV (reference sequence). This CDR3 is 15 amino acids long.

The sample holds many counts of this clonotype. The V call is TRBV7-2, the J call TRBJ1-2; D possibly corresponds to TRBD1 (6 bases). Germline CDR1 reads SGHTA; CDR2 reads FQGNSA. Trimming removed 1 base at V and 5 bases at J, with 11 bases between. The CDR3 runs to 14 residues. The CDR3 nucleotides are TGTGCCAGCAGCTTAGAAGCCAGGGGTTATGGCTACACCTTC. This translates into CASSLEARGYGYTF.

This clonotype has more than one count but fewer than ten. The chain links TRBV7-3 to TRBJ1-1; D is ambiguous. CDR3 length: 16 amino acids. V was cut by 5 bases and J by 0 bases, with 16 bases left in between. Per the germline V gene, CDR1 is SGHTA and CDR2 is FQGTGA. The DNA of the CDR3 is TGTGCCAGCAGCCCCGGACGACGGAAGGTGAACACTGAAGCTTTCTTT. This translates into CASSPGRRKVNTEAFF.

The chain carries TRBV7-2 and TRBJ2-1; 8 bases fit TRBD2. The CDR3 runs 13 residues. V shed 7 bases and J 15 bases; nucleotides not matched to a gene: 14. Germline assignment: CDR1 SGHTA and CDR2 FQGNSA. This chain's CDR3 is CASNRAGAPSWFF. The CDR3, as DNA: TGTGCCAGCAACCGAGCGGGAGCCCCTTCTTGGTTCTTC.

The rearrangement links TRBV10-3 to TRBJ1-2; the match to TRBD1 covers 9 bases. Trimming at V came to 2 bases and at J to 8 bases, leaving 12 bases not matched to a gene. The CDR3 totals 16 residues. CDR1 ENHRY and CDR2 SYGVKD come from the germline V gene. The CDR3 spells CAISEPIQGAPRGYTF. The CDR3 DNA sequence: TGTGCCATCAGTGAGCCGATACAGGGGGCGCCTCGGGGCTACACCTTC.

V gene TRBV29-1 combines with J gene TRBJ2-1; 11 bases align to TRBD2. V trimming: 4 bases; J trimming: 6 bases; junction bases outside the gene matches: 14. CDR3 length: 17 residues. Germline-derived CDR1 and CDR2 are SQVTM and ANQGSEA. CDR3 loop: CSVARTSGRIGVNEQFF. The CDR3 nucleotides read TGCAGCGTTGCTCGTACTAGCGGGAGAATTGGAGTCAATGAGCAGTTCTTC.

The chain couples TRBV7-9 to TRBJ1-1; 7 nucleotides match TRBD1. V dropped 2 bases and J dropped 7; count of bases not matched to a gene: 4. Germline assignment: CDR1 SEHNR and CDR2 FQNEAQ (reference sequence). The CDR3 is made up of 13 amino acids. The chain's CDR3 is CASSLWRDSEAFF. The CDR3 DNA follows: TGTGCCAGCAGCTTATGGAGGGACAGTGAAGCTTTCTTT.

In its sample, this clonotype was seen once. The gene calls are TRBV29-1 and TRBJ2-7; 11 bases are a match to TRBD1. V lost 6 bases, J lost 2 bases, and 9 bases stayed unmatched. CDR3 length: 15 amino acids. In germline, CDR1 is SQVTM, CDR2 ANQGSEA. The DNA of the CDR3 is TGCAGCGTCGCCCCTGGGACAGGGGGGGCCTACGAGCAGTACTTC. Amino acid sequence: CSVAPGTGGAYEQYF.